One sample yielded the 28 T cell receptor beta chains listed below, sequenced in a study of blood T cell repertoires in COVID-19 (dated by TCRdb to about 2020). Receptors were amplified or captured by the immunoSEQ multiplex PCR assay. In its TCRdb copy, this immuneACCESS table keeps in-frame sequences only and misses some clones. Where compared with another copy, unresolved V genes explain less than half of these, and the others have no known cause. Across this sample there are approximately 230,000 clones, with 85% to 90% seen only once. The biggest ten clones account for around 1.5% of the sample. The sample consisted of peripheral blood. The receptors shown here come from a man of 80 years or more with acute or convalescent COVID-19.

The chain links TRBV11-3 to TRBJ2-7; D might be TRBD2 (5 bases). Germline values: CDR1 SGHNT, CDR2 YENEEA. V dropped 0 bases and J dropped 5 bases, with 8 bases sitting between them. This CDR3 spans 13 amino acids. CDR3 sequence reads: CASSLDTGNEQYF. The CDR3 DNA reads TGTGCCAGCAGCTTAGATACGGGAAACGAGCAGTACTTC.

The genes are TRBV6-4 and TRBJ1-2; D may be TRBD1 (5 bases). Trimming took off 4 bases at V and 8 bases at J, with 8 bases between the two ends. Germline assignment: CDR1 MRHNA and CDR2 SNTAGT. The length of the CDR3 is 11 residues. CDR3: CASSGGPGYTF. CDR3 DNA: TGTGCCAGCAGTGGGGGCCCAGGCTACACCTTC.

V usage is TRBV7-7 and J usage is TRBJ2-5, with 8 bases that match TRBD1. CDR1 is SSHAT and CDR2 is FNYEAQ in the germline V gene (reference sequence). This CDR3 spans 15 amino acids. After removal of 3 bases from V and 5 bases from J, the junction contained 8 bases not matched to a gene. The CDR3 protein is CASSLARGRGETQYF. In nucleotides, the CDR3 is TGTGCCAGCAGCTTGGCCAGGGGGCGAGGGGAGACCCAGTACTTC.

V is TRBV19 and J is TRBJ1-5; D is ambiguous. V was trimmed by 1 base and J by 9 bases, leaving 10 bases between them. Germline V gene lookup returns CDR1 LNHDA and CDR2 SQIVND (reference sequence). The CDR3 has 13 residues. CDR3 sequence (DNA): TGTGCCAGTAGTATAGGAGCCCGCGGGCCCCAGCATTTT. The encoded protein is CASSIGARGPQHF.

The chain carries TRBV5-6 and TRBJ2-2; 7 positions match TRBD2. CDR1 SGHDT and CDR2 YYEEEE come from the germline V gene. With V trimmed by 5 bases and J by 1 base, 8 bases remained unmatched. This CDR3 is built from 16 residues. CDR3 amino acids: CASRSRLAVNTGELFF. The CDR3 bases are TGTGCCAGCAGATCTCGCCTAGCGGTGAACACCGGGGAGCTGTTTTTT. Combining the CDR3 with reference TRBV5-6 and TRBJ2-2 gives the whole variable domain DAGVTQSPTHLIKTRGQQVTLRCSPKSGHDTVSWYQQALGQGPQFIFQYYEEEERQRGNFPDRFSGHQFPNYSSELNVNALLLGDSALYLCASRSRLAVNTGELFFGEGSRLTVL.

The CDR3 is CASCTGTGEAGQYF. CDR3 sequence (DNA): TGTGCCAGCTGCACCGGGACAGGAGAGGCCGGGCAGTACTTC. The chain is built from TRBV6-5 and TRBJ2-7; TRBD1 matches 8 bases. V lost 8 bases and J lost 9; bases outside the gene matches: 15. The CDR3 contains 14 residues. Germline V gene sequence: CDR1 MNHEY, CDR2 SVGAGI.

The rearrangement links TRBV5-1 to TRBJ2-2, with 7 nucleotides matching TRBD1. This CDR3 contains 15 residues. V shed 4 bases and J 2 bases; nucleotides not matched to a gene: 5. The germline CDR1 and CDR2 sequences are SGHRS and YFSETQ. The DNA of the CDR3 is TGCGCCAGCAGCGCCGGGACAGCAAACACCGGGGAGCTGTTTTTT. Translating gives CASSAGTANTGELFF.

The V and J genes are TRBV3-1 (or the pseudogene TRBV3-2) and TRBJ2-1, with 12 nucleotides matching TRBD2. The germline V gene encodes CDR1 LGHDT and CDR2 YNNKEL (reference sequence). The ends lost 3 bases at V and 7 bases at J; junction bases unmatched: 10. The CDR3 spans 17 residues. The CDR3 region has the DNA TGTGCCAGCAGCCACCGGAGGCTAGCGGGGGGGCGTAATGAGCAGTTCTTC. Translated: CASSHRRLAGGRNEQFF.

This chain links TRBV14 with TRBJ2-5, with 7 bases identical to TRBD1. The CDR3 spans 15 residues. Germline V gene lookup returns CDR1 SGHDN and CDR2 FVKESK. Trimming removed 1 base from V and 4 bases from J; junction bases left unmatched: 6. This chain's CDR3 is CASSQGEGGRETQYF. CDR3 nucleotides: TGTGCCAGCAGCCAAGGCGAAGGGGGCCGAGAGACCCAGTACTTC.

The chain uses TRBV2 and TRBJ2-7; 10 positions agree with TRBD2. V gave up 1 base and J gave up 0 bases; unmatched junction bases: 6. The CDR3 runs to 17 residues. Germline V CDR1 and CDR2: SNHLY, FYNNEI. CDR3 nucleotide sequence: TGTGCCAGCAGTGAAGGAACTAGCGGGACTCTCTCCTACGAGCAGTACTTC. This translates into CASSEGTSGTLSYEQYF. Full variable domain (remainder filled in from reference TRBV2 and TRBJ2-7): EPEVTQTPSHQVTQMGQEVILRCVPISNHLYFYWYRQILGQKVEFLVSFYNNEISEKSEIFDDQFSVERPDGSNFTLKIRSTKLEDSAMYFCASSEGTSGTLSYEQYFGPGTRLTVT.

The chain has TRBV24-1 and TRBJ2-1; TRBD2 matches at 13 bases. V gave up 3 bases and J gave up 5 bases; unmatched junction bases: 3. CDR3 size: 16 residues. The germline V gene has CDR1 KGHDR and CDR2 SFDVKD. The CDR3 loop is CATSDGGLAGHNEQFF. The CDR3 region has the DNA TGTGCCACCAGTGATGGGGGACTAGCGGGGCACAATGAGCAGTTCTTC.

The chain carries TRBV7-3 and TRBJ1-1, with D hard to call. The CDR3 has 15 residues. V lost 2 bases, J lost 0 bases, and 10 bases lay in between. Germline V gene data show CDR1 as SGHTA and CDR2 as FQGTGA. DNA of the CDR3: TGTGCCAGCAGCTTAGGCCCGGGAATGAACACTGAAGCTTTCTTT. Its translation: CASSLGPGMNTEAFF. The full variable domain, in which reference TRBV7-3 and TRBJ1-1 provide the parts outside the CDR3, is GAGVSQTPSNKVTEKGKYVELRCDPISGHTALYWYRQSLGQGPEFLIYFQGTGAADDSGLPNDRFFAVRPEGSVSTLKIQRTERGDSAVYLCASSLGPGMNTEAFFGQGTRLTVV.

This chain joins TRBV7-2 and TRBJ2-4, with TRBD2 identical over 9 bases. The CDR3 is 17 residues long. Germline CDR1 and CDR2: SGHTA and FQGNSA. The J segment lost 6 bases and the V segment lost 7 bases, leaving 16 bases of the junction unmatched. The CDR3 DNA reads TGTGCCAGCACCTCCAGAGCGGGAGGTCTTTTCGGAAACATTCAGTACTTC. Translated: CASTSRAGGLFGNIQYF. Based on the CDR3 plus reference TRBV7-2 and TRBJ2-4, the full variable domain is GAGVSQSPSNKVTEKGKDVELRCDPISGHTALYWYRQSLGQGLEFLIYFQGNSAPDKSGLPSDRFSAERTGGSVSTLTIQRTQQEDSAVYLCASTSRAGGLFGNIQYFGAGTRLSVL.

Only a few counts were recorded for this clone. The chain employs TRBV15 and TRBJ1-3; D is undetermined. Between the trimmed V and J ends, which lost 0 bases and 1 base, there was a span of 10 bases. The CDR3 loop spans 16 amino acids. Looked up from germline, CDR1 is LNHNV and CDR2 is YYDKDF (reference sequence). The CDR3 nucleotides read TGTGCCACCAGCAGAGATCTCCAGGCTTCTGGAAACACCATATATTTT. Protein sequence: CATSRDLQASGNTIYF.

The rearrangement links TRBV7-3 to TRBJ2-7; 9 bases align to TRBD1. After removal of 6 bases from V and 3 bases from J, the junction contained 9 bases not matched to a gene. Germline V gene sequence: CDR1 SGHTA, CDR2 FQGTGA. The CDR3 is made up of 15 amino acids. In nucleotides, the CDR3 is TGTGCCAGCAGTTTGCAAGCGGGACAGGGCTACGAGCAGTACTTC. Protein product: CASSLQAGQGYEQYF.

The chain uses TRBV6-5 and TRBJ1-6, with a possible D match to TRBD1 (6 bases). This CDR3 comprises 15 residues. From germline, CDR1 is MNHEY and CDR2 SVGAGI. V was clipped by 5 bases and J by 5 bases, with 13 bases between them. CDR3 coding DNA: TGTGCCAGCAGTAAACAGGGTTTCGATAATTCACCCCTCCACTTT. It codes for CASSKQGFDNSPLHF.

This rearrangement joins TRBV6-5 to TRBJ2-1; unclear D gene. The CDR3 sequence is 15 residues long. Trimming removed 2 bases from V and 0 bases from J, with 8 bases in between. Germline values: CDR1 MNHEY, CDR2 SVGAGI. CDR3 sequence reads: CASSYGRSSYNEQFF. In DNA form, the CDR3 reads TGTGCCAGCAGTTACGGTCGGAGCTCCTACAATGAGCAGTTCTTC.

This clone was observed a few times. The rearrangement joins TRBV15 to TRBJ2-1; 7 positions match TRBD2. The CDR3 covers 15 residues. Unmatched junction bases numbered 8, after V lost 1 base and J lost 8 bases. In germline, CDR1 is LNHNV, CDR2 YYDKDF (reference sequence). This chain's CDR3 is CATSRASGRYDEQFF. CDR3 sequence (DNA): TGTGCCACCAGCAGAGCGTCCGGGAGGTACGATGAGCAGTTCTTC.

The V call is TRBV5-4, the J call TRBJ1-4, with no clear D. The V end was cut by 4 bases, the J end by 4 bases, with 11 bases between. Germline loops: CDR1 SGHNT, CDR2 YYREEE (reference sequence). CDR3 length: 14 residues. The CDR3 is CASSRRNNNEKLFF. The CDR3 region has the DNA TGTGCCAGCAGCCGCAGAAATAATAATGAAAAACTGTTTTTT.

The chain carries TRBV7-2 and TRBJ1-1, with 7 nucleotides matching TRBD1. Germline V gene sequence: CDR1 SGHTA, CDR2 FQGNSA. With 7 bases clipped from V and 1 base from J, the junction kept 9 bases outside the gene matches. The CDR3 has 15 amino acids. The CDR3 DNA reads TGTGCCAGCACCCCGGGCCGGACAGGGAACACTGAAGCTTTCTTT. Its protein is CASTPGRTGNTEAFF.

This clone has a single count. This sequence joins TRBV7-9 and TRBJ2-2; perhaps TRBD2 as D (5 bases). Germline V gene data show CDR1 as SEHNR and CDR2 as FQNEAQ (reference sequence). The V end was cut by 7 bases, the J end by 0 bases, with 12 bases between. The CDR3 consists of 15 residues. This CDR3 is CASTSRAANTGELFF. Written as DNA, the CDR3 is TGTGCCAGCACCAGTAGAGCGGCGAACACCGGGGAGCTGTTTTTT.

The chain has TRBV7-9 and TRBJ1-1; no clear D. Germline lookup yields CDR1 SEHNR and CDR2 FQNEAQ (reference sequence). This CDR3 has 11 amino acids. The ends were cut back, 5 bases at V and 6 bases at J, with 7 bases in the middle. DNA for the CDR3: TGTGCCAGCAGCCCCCGGGCTGAAGCTTTCTTT. Protein product: CASSPRAEAFF. Looking up the rest from reference TRBV7-9 and TRBJ1-1 gives the full variable domain: DTGVSQNPRHKITKRGQNVTFRCDPISEHNRLYWYRQTLGQGPEFLTYFQNEAQLEKSRLLSDRFSAERPKGSFSTLEIQRTEQGDSAMYLCASSPRAEAFFGQGTRLTVV.

The chain couples TRBV5-6 to TRBJ2-5, with D tentatively TRBD1 (5 bases). The CDR3 consists of 15 residues. Trimming stripped 6 bases from V and 1 base from J, with 16 bases between. CDR1 is SGHDT, CDR2 YYEEEE, per germline. DNA of the CDR3: TGTGCCAGCACACTACTAAACAGGCCCCAAGAGACCCAGTACTTC. Translating gives CASTLLNRPQETQYF.

This clone was seen once. The chain has TRBV19 and TRBJ1-4; D not resolved. CDR1 and CDR2 (germline): LNHDA, SQIVND (reference sequence). V lost 5 bases, J lost 4 bases, and 8 bases lay in between. CDR3 size: 13 residues. The DNA for the CDR3 is TGTGCCAGTAGTCCCGTCCGTAATGAAAAACTGTTTTTT. It encodes CASSPVRNEKLFF.

This clone has a single count. This rearrangement joins TRBV7-2 to TRBJ2-1; D gene ambiguous. Germline CDR1 SGHTA, CDR2 FQGNSA. CDR3 length: 15 residues. V lost 1 base, J lost 4 bases, and 11 bases lay in between. The CDR3 DNA is TGTGCCAGCAGCTTAGATGGTAGCTTATACAATGAGCAGTTCTTC. This encodes CASSLDGSLYNEQFF.

The chain links TRBV7-2 to TRBJ2-3, with TRBD1 matching 7 bases. This CDR3 has 15 amino acids. Trimming took 4 bases from V and 1 from J; bases not matched to a gene: 5. The germline CDR1 and CDR2 sequences are SGHTA and FQGNSA. As DNA, the CDR3 is TGTGCCAGCAGCTCGACAGGGTTGCGCACAGATACGCAGTATTTT. Translation: CASSSTGLRTDTQYF.

The genes are TRBV7-6 and TRBJ2-3; 10 nucleotides match TRBD2. Germline-derived CDR1 and CDR2 are SGHVS and FNYEAQ. After removal of 5 bases from V and 4 bases from J, the junction contained 9 bases not matched to a gene. The CDR3 is made up of 16 amino acids. Here the CDR3 reads CASSLVSGGASDTQYF. CDR3 nucleotides: TGTGCCAGCAGCCTTGTCAGCGGGGGGGCGTCAGATACGCAGTATTTT.

The rearrangement links TRBV9 to TRBJ2-1, with TRBD1 matching 10 bases. The CDR3 is 16 amino acids. Per germline, CDR1 SGDLS and CDR2 YYNGEE. V lost 0 bases, J lost 7 bases, and 7 bases stayed unmatched. The CDR3 spells CASSVEGGQGTNEQFF. For the CDR3, the DNA is TGTGCCAGCAGCGTAGAGGGGGGACAGGGGACAAATGAGCAGTTCTTC.